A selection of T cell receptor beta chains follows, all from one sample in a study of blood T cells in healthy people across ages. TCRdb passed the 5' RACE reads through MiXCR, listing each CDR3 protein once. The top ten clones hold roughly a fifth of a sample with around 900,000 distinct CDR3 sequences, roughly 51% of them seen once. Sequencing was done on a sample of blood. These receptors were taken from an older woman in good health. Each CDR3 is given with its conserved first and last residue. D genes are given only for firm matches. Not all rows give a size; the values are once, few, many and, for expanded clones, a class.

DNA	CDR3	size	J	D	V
TGTGCCAGCAGTCCAGGGGTAAACACCGGGGAGCTGTTTTTT	CASSPGVNTGELFF	once	TRBJ2-2	.	TRBV2
TGCAGTGCTCGGAGGAACACAGATACGCAGTATTTT	CSARRNTDTQYF	.	TRBJ2-3	.	TRBV20-1
TGCAGCGTTGGGACAGGGAACAATGAGCAGTTCTTC	CSVGTGNNEQFF	few	TRBJ2-1	TRBD1	TRBV29-1
TGTGCCATCAGTGATGCCCAGTCAAATCAGCCCCAGCATTTT	CAISDAQSNQPQHF	.	TRBJ1-5	.	TRBV10-3
TGCAGCGTTGGCGGTGGGGCGGGAGGGCCTCGAAATGAGCAGTTCTTC	CSVGGGAGGPRNEQFF	.	TRBJ2-1	TRBD2	TRBV29-1
TGTGCCAGCAGTTACTCGGTGGGGGGCTACGAGCAGTACTTC	CASSYSVGGYEQYF	few	TRBJ2-7	.	TRBV6-5
TGTGCCAGCAGTTTAGCGGGAGTGAATACGCAGTATTTT	CASSLAGVNTQYF	.	TRBJ2-3	.	TRBV12-3/TRBV12-4
TGTGCCAGCATTATCTCTGCTAGCGGGAGTCTCGGGCGGGAGCAGTACTTC	CASIISASGSLGREQYF	.	TRBJ2-5	TRBD2	TRBV12-3/TRBV12-4
TGCAGTGCTAGAGAGGCGGGACTAGCGGCCTACGAGCAGTACTTC	CSAREAGLAAYEQYF	.	TRBJ2-7	TRBD2	TRBV20-1
TGCAGCGTAACCGGGGGTGGCCTTAACACCGGGGAGCTGTTTTTT	CSVTGGGLNTGELFF	.	TRBJ2-2	.	TRBV29-1
TGCGCCAGCAGCCAAAGGGGCAGGGGCTACGAGCAGTACTTC	CASSQRGRGYEQYF	few	TRBJ2-7	.	TRBV4-1
TGCAGTGCAAACAATGGGGGGGTGAGCACAGATACGCAGTATTTT	CSANNGGVSTDTQYF	.	TRBJ2-3	TRBD2	TRBV20-1
TGTGCCTGGAGTGTACTGCTAGCGGGACCCACAGGTACGCAGTATTTT	CAWSVLLAGPTGTQYF	.	TRBJ2-3	TRBD2	TRBV30
TGCGCCAGCAGACCCGGGGAACACTATGGCTACACCTTC	CASRPGEHYGYTF	.	TRBJ1-2	.	TRBV4-3
TGCAGTGCCGCCGTTCTCACTAGTGGAAACGAGCAGTACTTC	CSAAVLTSGNEQYF	few	TRBJ2-7	.	TRBV20-1
TGTGCCAGCAGCCAGCCGGGTAGCGGGAGTTCTCGGAATGAGCAGTTCTTC	CASSQPGSGSSRNEQFF	.	TRBJ2-1	TRBD2	TRBV7-2
TGCAGCGTTATAGCGGGCGCCACTTACAATGAGCAGTTCTTC	CSVIAGATYNEQFF	.	TRBJ2-1	TRBD2	TRBV29-1
TGTGCCAGCCAAAGACTGGAGTACCTAGCGGGGGGGGGAGAGACCCAGTACTTC	CASQRLEYLAGGGETQYF	few	TRBJ2-5	TRBD2	TRBV3-1
TGTGCCAGCAGAGGGACAGGGAGGTTTGAGACCCAGTACTTC	CASRGTGRFETQYF	.	TRBJ2-5	TRBD1	TRBV6-5
TGTGCCAGCAGCGAGGGGAATACGCAGTATTTT	CASSEGNTQYF	few	TRBJ2-3	.	TRBV5-6
TGCAGTGCTAGACTAGCGGGAAGCACAGATACGCAGTATTTT	CSARLAGSTDTQYF	.	TRBJ2-3	TRBD2	TRBV20-1
TGTGCCAGCAGTTCGAGCTCCGCCGGGACAGGGTTTTACGAGCAGTACTTC	CASSSSSAGTGFYEQYF	few	TRBJ2-7	TRBD1	TRBV27
TGTGCCAGCACTCCTTGGGCGGGAGACTACGAGCAGTACTTC	CASTPWAGDYEQYF	few	TRBJ2-7	TRBD2	TRBV27
TGTGCCAGCTCACCTTATCGGGACAGTTTCAGTTTGAATGATACGCAGTATTTT	CASSPYRDSFSLNDTQYF	few	TRBJ2-3	TRBD1	TRBV18
TGTGCCAGCAGTCATGGGGCAGGGTTCACTGAAGCTTTCTTT	CASSHGAGFTEAFF	few	TRBJ1-1	.	TRBV12-3/TRBV12-4
TGTGCCACCAGCAGCACTCCACGGGGGGCAGAGACCCAGTACTTC	CATSSTPRGAETQYF	.	TRBJ2-5	.	TRBV15
TGCAGCGCTCCAGGACAGAGTCCCTACGAGCAGTACTTC	CSAPGQSPYEQYF	many	TRBJ2-7	.	TRBV29-1
TGCAGTGCGGGACGGAGTAGCAATCAGCCCCAGCATTTT	CSAGRSSNQPQHF	.	TRBJ1-5	.	TRBV20-1
TGTGCCAGCAGTTCTAGGGCAGGGCTCATGGAGCAGTACTTC	CASSSRAGLMEQYF	.	TRBJ2-4	.	TRBV7-2
TGTGCCAGCAGCAAACCGACAGGGTACCAAGAGACCCAGTACTTC	CASSKPTGYQETQYF	few	TRBJ2-5	TRBD1	TRBV28
TGTGTCAGTACACCGGCTACTACCTACGAGCAGTACTTC	CVSTPATTYEQYF	.	TRBJ2-7	.	TRBV2
TGTGCCAGCGCCCATCTTACACTCGGCGAGCAGTACTTC	CASAHLTLGEQYF	few	TRBJ2-7	.	TRBV6-6
TGCGCCAGCAGCCTGAAGCGACAGGGCGAAAAACTGTTTTTT	CASSLKRQGEKLFF	.	TRBJ1-4	TRBD1	TRBV4-1
TGTGCCAGCAGTCAGACTAGCGGTTGGCCCTACGAGCAGTACTTC	CASSQTSGWPYEQYF	.	TRBJ2-7	TRBD2	TRBV27
TGCAGTGCTCGGCCCGGGGTCCACACAGATACGCAGTATTTT	CSARPGVHTDTQYF	few	TRBJ2-3	.	TRBV20-1
TGTGCCAGCAGCTCACAGGGGGCCCGGAACATTCAGTACTTC	CASSSQGARNIQYF	.	TRBJ2-4	TRBD1	TRBV7-9
TGTGCCATCAGTGACCGGGTCACAGATACGCAGTATTTT	CAISDRVTDTQYF	.	TRBJ2-3	.	TRBV10-3
TGTGCCAGCAGTAACAGGGGGAAGTTCACTGAAGCTTTCTTT	CASSNRGKFTEAFF	few	TRBJ1-1	TRBD1	TRBV6-5
TGTGCCAGCAGCTTCGGCAGGGGGAGTTCCTACAATGAGCAGTTCTTC	CASSFGRGSSYNEQFF	once	TRBJ2-1	TRBD1	TRBV11-1
TGTGCCAGCAGCCAAGAAGGAGGCCAGGGCGGGGAGACCCAGTACTTC	CASSQEGGQGGETQYF	.	TRBJ2-5	.	TRBV3-1
TGTGCCAGCAAGGGCGCGTCTAGCACAGATACGCAGTATTTT	CASKGASSTDTQYF	.	TRBJ2-3	.	TRBV2
TGTGCCAGCAGCCGAGGGGACAGGGTAGGTCAGCCCCAGCATTTT	CASSRGDRVGQPQHF	.	TRBJ1-5	TRBD1	TRBV7-2
TGTGCCAGCAGCTTAGTGGTAGCGGGCACAGATACGCAGTATTTT	CASSLVVAGTDTQYF	few	TRBJ2-3	.	TRBV7-9
TGCAGTGCTCCCGGGACTACAACCCCAGATACGCAGTATTTT	CSAPGTTTPDTQYF	.	TRBJ2-3	TRBD2	TRBV20-1
TGCAGTGCAAACAGGGTGAATGAGCAGTTCTTC	CSANRVNEQFF	few	TRBJ2-1	.	TRBV20-1
TGTGCCAGCAGCCAAGGGATCCGGGACAGGGGGCACGAAGTCTACGAGCAGTACTTC	CASSQGIRDRGHEVYEQYF	.	TRBJ2-7	TRBD1	TRBV14
TGCAGCGTTGAGAAAGGCTATGGCTACACCTTC	CSVEKGYGYTF	.	TRBJ1-2	.	TRBV29-1
TGTGCCAGCAGCTTGTTCCACGAGCAGTACTTC	CASSLFHEQYF	.	TRBJ2-7	.	TRBV5-6
TGTGCCAGCAGTTTAGGACCAACCACGACCCATGAGCAGTTCTTC	CASSLGPTTTHEQFF	.	TRBJ2-1	.	TRBV7-7
TGCGCCAGCAGATTCGGGAGTAATGAGCAGTTCTTC	CASRFGSNEQFF	.	TRBJ2-1	.	TRBV5-1
TGTGCCACCAGCAGACCACCCAGGTACGAGCAGTACTTC	CATSRPPRYEQYF	few	TRBJ2-7	.	TRBV15
TGTGCCAGCAAACTAGGTCGCATTCAGTACTTC	CASKLGRIQYF	few	TRBJ2-4	.	TRBV12-3/TRBV12-4
TGTGCCACCAGTGACCCTGATAGAGAGCAGTACTTC	CATSDPDREQYF	.	TRBJ2-7	.	TRBV24-1
TGTGCCAGCAGTTACGGTTGGAGGGCCTCCGAGCAGTACTTC	CASSYGWRASEQYF	few	TRBJ2-7	.	TRBV12-3/TRBV12-4